This TCR beta chain was found in a study of OX40 agonist ivuxolimab in advanced cancers. Turning to the study itself: In this cohort, patients received ivuxolimab, an agonistic anti-OX40 (CD134) antibody. Eligibility rules accepted prior anti-PD-1, anti-PD-L1 or anti-CTLA-4 therapy, and 40% to 50% had some.

V lost 5 bases and J lost 2, with 5 bases in between. The CDR3 has 12 amino acids. Per the germline V gene, CDR1 is SGHAT and CDR2 is FQNNGV. On this clone: Its target is not known.

TCRdb's copy holds only in-frame clones and misses some; the assay was immunoSEQ multiplex PCR. Of tens of thousands of clones in the sample, 70% to 90% were seen once. Findings of the study overall: The authors did not determine the antigen specificity of the expanded peripheral T cells.

The clonotype originates from an adult with an advanced solid tumor such as melanoma, head and neck, liver or kidney cancer. Sequenced material: CD4+ or CD8+ T cells sorted from blood, taken in a trial of the OX40 agonist ivuxolimab. The rearrangement uses TRBV11-2 and TRBJ2-3, with D unclear. DNA for the CDR3: TGTGCCAGCAGCCCAACCACAGATACGCAGTATTTT. Translation: CASSPTTDTQYF. The full variable domain, in which reference TRBV11-2 and TRBJ2-3 provide the parts outside the CDR3, is EAGVAQSPRYKIIEKRQSVAFWCNPISGHATLYWYQQILGQGPKLLIQFQNNGVVDDSQLPKDRFSAERLKGVDSTLKIQPAKLEDSAVYLCASSPTTDTQYFGPGTRLTVL.